This T cell receptor (beta chain) was identified in a study of T cell responses to AZD1222 COVID-19 vaccine. Study details: Second-dose intervals of approximately 4 or approximately 12 weeks were pooled.

This table comes from immunoSEQ multiplex PCR, and its TCRdb copy is limited to in-frame clones, with some not included. The sample holds about 120,000 clones; 90% to 95% are singletons and the top ten take over 2.5%. Study-wide findings and caveats: Researchers took repertoire samples only after the peak T cell response had come.

Points on this clone: What it binds is unknown.

The CDR3 runs to 14 residues. V lost 4 bases and J lost 5; bases outside the gene matches: 4. Germline CDR1 and CDR2: LGHDT and YNNKEL (reference sequence). This chain joins TRBV3-1 (or the pseudogene TRBV3-2) and TRBJ1-1; 10 bases match TRBD1. Sequencing used peripheral blood, obtained on day 0 of AZD1222 vaccination. This receptor was taken from an adult in good health. The CDR3 region has the DNA TGTGCCAGCAGCCTCGGACAGGGGGGAACTGAAGCTTTCTTT. Its protein is CASSLGQGGTEAFF.